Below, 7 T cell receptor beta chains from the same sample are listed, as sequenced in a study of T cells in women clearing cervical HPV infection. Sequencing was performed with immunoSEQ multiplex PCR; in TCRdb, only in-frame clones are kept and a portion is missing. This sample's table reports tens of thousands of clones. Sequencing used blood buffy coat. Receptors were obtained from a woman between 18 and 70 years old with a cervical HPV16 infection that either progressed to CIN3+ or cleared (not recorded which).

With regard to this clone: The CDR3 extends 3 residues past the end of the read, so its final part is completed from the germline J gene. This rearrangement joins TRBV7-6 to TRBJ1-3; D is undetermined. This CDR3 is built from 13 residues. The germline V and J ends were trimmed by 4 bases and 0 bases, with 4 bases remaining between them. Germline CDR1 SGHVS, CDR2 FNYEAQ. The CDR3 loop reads CASSSFSGNTIYF. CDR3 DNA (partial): TGTGCCAGCAGCTCCTTCTCTGGAAACACC.

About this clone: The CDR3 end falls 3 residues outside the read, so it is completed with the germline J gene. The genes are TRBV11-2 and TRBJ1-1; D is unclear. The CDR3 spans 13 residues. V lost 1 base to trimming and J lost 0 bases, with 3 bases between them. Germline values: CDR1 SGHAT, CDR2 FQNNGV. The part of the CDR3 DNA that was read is TGTGCCAGCAGCTTAGCATTGAACACTGAA. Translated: CASSLALNTE. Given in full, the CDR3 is CASSLALNTEAFF.

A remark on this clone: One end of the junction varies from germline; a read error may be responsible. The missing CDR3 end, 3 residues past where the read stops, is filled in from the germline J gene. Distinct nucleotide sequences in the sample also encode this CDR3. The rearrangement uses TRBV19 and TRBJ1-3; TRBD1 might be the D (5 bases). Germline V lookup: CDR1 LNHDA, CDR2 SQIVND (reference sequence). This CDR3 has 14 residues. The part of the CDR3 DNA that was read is TGTGCCAGTGCGGGGCAGATCTCTGGAAACACT. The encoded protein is CASAGQISGNT. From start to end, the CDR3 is CASAGQISGNTIYF.

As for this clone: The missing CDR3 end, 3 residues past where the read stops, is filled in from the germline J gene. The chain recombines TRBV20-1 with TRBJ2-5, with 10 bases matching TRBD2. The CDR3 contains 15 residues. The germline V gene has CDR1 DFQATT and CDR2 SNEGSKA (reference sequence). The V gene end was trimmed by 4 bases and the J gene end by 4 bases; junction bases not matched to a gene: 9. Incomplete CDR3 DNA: TGCAGTGCTACAAAGGGACTAGCGAACACAGAGACC. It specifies CSATKGLANTET. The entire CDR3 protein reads CSATKGLANTETQYF.

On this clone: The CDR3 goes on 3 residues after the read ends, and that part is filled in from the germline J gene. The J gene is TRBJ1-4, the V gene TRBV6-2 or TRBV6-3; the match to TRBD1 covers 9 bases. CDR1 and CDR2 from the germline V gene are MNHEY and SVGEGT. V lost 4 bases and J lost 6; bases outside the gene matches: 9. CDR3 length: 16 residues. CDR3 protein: CASSWTTGGGDEKLFF. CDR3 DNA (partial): TGTGCCAGCAGTTGGACGACAGGGGGTGGAGATGAAAAA.

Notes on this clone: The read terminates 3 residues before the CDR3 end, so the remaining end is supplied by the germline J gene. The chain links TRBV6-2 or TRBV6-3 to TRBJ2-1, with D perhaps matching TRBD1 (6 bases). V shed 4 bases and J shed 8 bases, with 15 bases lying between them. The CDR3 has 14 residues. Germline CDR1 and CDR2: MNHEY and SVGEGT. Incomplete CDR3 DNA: TGTGCCAGCAGTTTGGCAGGGGATCTTCATGAG. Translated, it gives CASSLAGDLHE. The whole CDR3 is CASSLAGDLHEQFF.

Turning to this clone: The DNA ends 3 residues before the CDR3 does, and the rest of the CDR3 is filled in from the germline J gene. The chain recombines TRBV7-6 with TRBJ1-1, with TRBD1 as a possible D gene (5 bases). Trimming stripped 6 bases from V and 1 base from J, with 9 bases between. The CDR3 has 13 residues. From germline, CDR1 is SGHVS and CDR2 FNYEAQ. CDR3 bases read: TGTGCCAGCAGTGGACAAGCGAACACTGAA. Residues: CASSGQANTE. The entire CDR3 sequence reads CASSGQANTEAFF.